The 9 T cell receptor beta chains below come from one sample, sequenced in a study of T-cell memory formation after mild COVID-19. TCRdb reprocessed the 5' RACE reads with MiXCR, giving one entry per CDR3 protein. This sample carries 280,000 or so distinct CDR3 sequences, less than 9.5% of them seen once, and the ten largest clones take approximately 23%. Specimen: PBMCs or a T cell subset sorted from them (not recorded which). The receptors were gathered from a man between 18 and 35 years old who had mild COVID-19 (a few samples of this study predate the infection). Cell type and time point are not known.

This clonotype was counted between two and nine times. The chain combines TRBV7-2 with TRBJ1-2; D not certain. This CDR3 spans 12 amino acids. V shed 3 bases and J shed 5 bases, with 7 bases lying between them. CDR1 SGHTA and CDR2 FQGNSA come from the germline V gene. The CDR3 protein is CASSFEGYGYTF. CDR3 bases: TGTGCCAGCAGCTTTGAGGGATATGGCTACACCTTC.

There are many counts of this clonotype. The CDR3: CASSFGTGSDTQYF. The CDR3 DNA reads TGCGCCAGCAGCTTCGGGACAGGATCAGATACGCAGTATTTT. The rearrangement links TRBV5-1 to TRBJ2-3; 8 bases line up with TRBD1. V shed 2 bases, J shed 4 bases, and the junction held 3 bases outside the gene matches. This CDR3 is built from 14 residues. From germline, CDR1 is SGHRS and CDR2 YFSETQ.

This chain connects TRBV15 to TRBJ1-6; D may be TRBD1 (5 bases). This CDR3 region has 14 residues. Germline V CDR1 and CDR2: LNHNV, YYDKDF (reference sequence). V was pared by 1 base and J by 9 bases, with 10 bases between. Here the CDR3 reads CATSRGGVASPLHF. For the CDR3, the DNA is TGTGCCACCAGCAGAGGAGGGGTTGCTTCACCCCTCCACTTT.

This clonotype came up a few times. The chain couples TRBV4-2 to TRBJ2-3, with 12 bases matching TRBD2. The germline V gene has CDR1 LGHNA and CDR2 YNFKEQ. Trimming at V came to 2 bases and at J to 2 bases, leaving 2 bases not matched to a gene. The CDR3 loop spans 16 amino acids. CDR3 sequence reads: CASSQWTSGDTDTQYF. CDR3 bases: TGTGCCAGCAGCCAATGGACTAGCGGGGACACAGATACGCAGTATTTT.

A few counts support this clonotype. The CDR3 loop is CASTLLGASNYGYTF. In DNA, the CDR3 is TGTGCCAGCACCTTACTGGGGGCTTCCAACTATGGCTACACCTTC. This rearrangement joins TRBV6-2 or TRBV6-3 to TRBJ1-2; possible D gene TRBD1, 6 bases. Trimming left V 7 bases short and J 2 bases short, with 17 bases between. The CDR3 is 15 residues long. Germline CDR1 MNHEY, CDR2 SVGEGT.

This clonotype was picked up many times. V and J are TRBV6-5 and TRBJ1-1; D might be TRBD1 (5 bases). This CDR3 is 13 amino acids long. Trimming took off 8 bases at V and 2 bases at J, with 12 bases between the two ends. CDR1 is MNHEY, CDR2 SVGAGI, per germline. The DNA for the CDR3 is TGTGCCAGCGGTGTCAGGGCTAACACTGAAGCTTTCTTT. Its translation is CASGVRANTEAFF.

This clonotype was seen only a few times. The J gene is TRBJ1-5, the V gene TRBV6-2 or TRBV6-3; unclear D gene. The CDR3 has 13 residues. The germline V and J ends were trimmed by 2 bases and 4 bases, with 6 bases remaining between them. The germline V gene has CDR1 MNHEY and CDR2 SVGEGT. CDR3 residues: CASSYTDNQPQHF. The CDR3 DNA reads as TGTGCCAGCAGTTACACGGATAATCAGCCCCAGCATTTT.

V is TRBV5-6 and J is TRBJ2-1; 9 bases align to TRBD1. The CDR3 is 16 residues long. Trimming removed 3 bases from V and 8 bases from J; junction bases left unmatched: 12. Germline V gene data show CDR1 as SGHDT and CDR2 as YYEEEE. The CDR3 nucleotides are TGTGCCAGCAGCTCATCGGGGACAGGGCTGGGTGATGAGCAGTTCTTC. Amino acids: CASSSSGTGLGDEQFF. Looking up the rest from reference TRBV5-6 and TRBJ2-1 gives the full variable domain: DAGVTQSPTHLIKTRGQQVTLRCSPKSGHDTVSWYQQALGQGPQFIFQYYEEEERQRGNFPDRFSGHQFPNYSSELNVNALLLGDSALYLCASSSSGTGLGDEQFFGPGTRLTVL.

This clonotype came up many times. The chain links TRBV12-3 or TRBV12-4 to TRBJ2-5, with 7 bases aligning to TRBD2. CDR3 size: 13 residues. V shed 8 bases and J 2 bases; nucleotides not matched to a gene: 5. The CDR3 spells CASSLGGQETQYF. The CDR3 bases are TGTGCCAGCTCCCTCGGGGGGCAAGAGACCCAGTACTTC.